Here is one T cell receptor beta chain with its context. This sample stems from a study of cytomegalovirus exposure and HLA in healthy donors. The protocol was immunoSEQ multiplex PCR, while the TCRdb copy is restricted to in-frame clones and leaves out a portion. The sample lists about 360,000 clones; approximately 90% were seen once. Looked up from germline, CDR1 is LNHDA and CDR2 is SQIVND (reference sequence). CDR3 length: 16 residues. V shed 6 bases, J shed 1 base, and the junction held 7 bases outside the gene matches. The TCR comes from a woman in her late teens or twenties in good health and CMV-seronegative. The sequenced sample was PBMCs. This rearrangement joins TRBV19 to TRBJ1-5; 9 positions match TRBD1. CDR3 DNA sequence: TGTGCCAGTAGCCCCGTGGGACAGGGAAGCAATCAGCCCCAGCATTTT. This sequence encodes CASSPVGQGSNQPQHF.